These T cell receptor beta chains were read from a single sample in a study of T-cell reconstitution after alpha-beta-depleted transplantation in children. From the PCR reads, TCRdb called clonotypes with MiXCR, one entry per CDR3 protein. The sample shows hundreds of thousands of distinct CDR3 sequences, over 10% of them seen only once. The input for sequencing was PBMCs, mostly from graft donor cells, taken 360 days after TCRalphabeta/CD19-depleted stem cell transplant. All receptors come from a male patient between 5 and 17 years old who had a stem cell transplant for acute myeloid leukemia, so the T cells may come from the graft donor. CDR3s include the opening cysteine and the closing phenylalanine or tryptophan. A D gene is named only where the DNA matches it firmly. Size is omitted from some rows. Given values are once, few, many or a class for expanded clones.

j_gene | v_gene | d_gene | abundance | CDR3aa | CDR3nt
TRBJ1-1 | TRBV9 | TRBD1 | - | CASSAPGTGVFLGTEAFF | TGTGCCAGCAGCGCCCCCGGGACAGGGGTCTTCTTGGGCACTGAAGCTTTCTTT
TRBJ1-2 | TRBV5-1 | TRBD1 | many | CASSLAPGQGYGYTF | TGCGCCAGCAGCTTGGCCCCAGGACAGGGCTATGGCTACACCTTC
TRBJ2-7 | TRBV4-2 | TRBD2 | few | CASSQGILATTSYEQYF | TGTGCCAGCAGCCAGGGCATACTAGCGACAACCTCCTACGAGCAGTACTTC
TRBJ2-7 | TRBV9 | TRBD2 | - | CASSGLAAGGEQYF | TGTGCCAGCAGCGGACTAGCGGCGGGGGGTGAGCAGTACTTC
TRBJ2-5 | TRBV5-1 | - | - | CASSFGRLEETQYF | TGCGCCAGCAGCTTTGGGCGACTGGAAGAGACCCAGTACTTC
TRBJ2-1 | TRBV27 | - | few | CASTYGTSIYNEQFF | TGTGCCAGCACCTACGGGACTTCAATATACAATGAGCAGTTCTTC
TRBJ2-3 | TRBV20-1 | TRBD2 | - | CSASSVWEGQPDTQYF | TGCAGTGCTAGTTCCGTGTGGGAGGGCCAACCAGATACGCAGTATTTT
TRBJ2-7 | TRBV7-2 | - | few | CASSLKGITYEQYF | TGTGCCAGCAGCTTAAAAGGTATTACCTACGAGCAGTACTTC
TRBJ1-4 | TRBV5-6 | - | - | CASSPWQPGEKLFF | TGTGCCAGCAGCCCCTGGCAGCCTGGTGAAAAACTGTTTTTT
TRBJ2-1 | TRBV4-2 | - | - | CASSHPSGEQFF | TGTGCCAGCAGCCACCCGTCCGGTGAGCAGTTCTTC
TRBJ2-7 | TRBV6-2/TRBV6-3 | - | few | CASSNPIFGAPLEQYF | TGTGCCAGCAGTAACCCGATTTTTGGGGCTCCCCTCGAGCAGTACTTC
TRBJ2-2 | TRBV29-1 | - | many | CSVTNTGELFF | TGCAGCGTAACGAACACCGGGGAGCTGTTTTTT
TRBJ1-1 | TRBV18 | - | once | CASSPPKGLQNTEAFF | TGTGCCAGCTCACCACCGAAGGGGCTCCAGAACACTGAAGCTTTCTTT
TRBJ1-5 | TRBV6-5 | - | - | CASSPGQGIGQPQHF | TGTGCCAGCAGCCCGGGGCAGGGGATTGGTCAGCCCCAGCATTTT
TRBJ2-1 | TRBV6-5 | - | - | CASSPRGQNYNEQFF | TGTGCCAGCAGTCCCCGAGGCCAAAATTACAATGAGCAGTTCTTC
TRBJ1-2 | TRBV7-9 | - | few | CASSLARQAFGSYTF | TGTGCCAGCAGCTTAGCGCGGCAGGCCTTTGGGAGCTACACCTTC
TRBJ2-7 | TRBV7-9 | - | many | CASSINKNTGSYEQYF | TGTGCCAGCAGCATAAATAAAAATACAGGGTCCTACGAGCAGTACTTC
TRBJ2-3 | TRBV5-1 | TRBD2 | many | CASSPAVLAGEDTQYF | TGCGCCAGCAGCCCGGCTGTCCTAGCGGGGGAAGATACGCAGTATTTT
TRBJ2-5 | TRBV20-1 | - | - | CSAQGGGGTQYF | TGCAGTGCCCAGGGCGGAGGTGGGACCCAGTACTTC
TRBJ2-3 | TRBV4-3 | - | - | CASSQASTRVTDTQYF | TGCGCCAGCAGCCAGGCTTCGACTAGAGTCACAGATACGCAGTATTTT
TRBJ2-1 | TRBV10-3 | TRBD2 | - | CAIAGPGTSGSNEQFF | TGTGCCATCGCGGGGCCCGGGACTAGCGGGAGTAATGAGCAGTTCTTC
TRBJ2-1 | TRBV19 | - | many | CASSIGPNRPFLNEQFF | TGTGCCAGTAGTATAGGGCCAAACAGGCCGTTCTTAAATGAGCAGTTCTTC
TRBJ2-7 | TRBV20-1 | - | few | CSARGLGGYEQYF | TGCAGTGCTAGAGGATTAGGCGGGTACGAGCAGTACTTC
TRBJ2-7 | TRBV20-1 | - | few | CSARDLAGISWEQYF | TGCAGTGCTAGAGACCTGGCAGGGATTAGCTGGGAGCAGTACTTC
TRBJ1-2 | TRBV19 | TRBD1 | few | CASSIGPGGVYGYTF | TGTGCCAGTAGTATCGGTCCAGGGGGTGTCTATGGCTACACCTTC
TRBJ2-3 | TRBV18 | TRBD2 | many | CASSPRTSGRLDTQYF | TGTGCCAGCTCACCACGGACTAGCGGGAGACTAGATACGCAGTATTTT
TRBJ2-6 | TRBV29-1 | TRBD2 | few | CSVGGTSAGANVLTF | TGCAGCGTTGGGGGGACTAGCGCTGGGGCCAACGTCCTGACTTTC
TRBJ2-1 | TRBV29-1 | - | - | CSEGGVYNEQFF | TGCAGCGAAGGGGGAGTCTACAATGAGCAGTTCTTC
TRBJ2-7 | TRBV11-2 | TRBD2 | - | CASSAGLAGPYEQYF | TGTGCCAGCAGCGCCGGACTAGCGGGCCCCTACGAGCAGTACTTC
TRBJ2-3 | TRBV9 | - | - | CASRPEVLDTQYF | TGTGCCAGCAGGCCCGAAGTCCTGGATACGCAGTATTTT
TRBJ2-3 | TRBV20-1 | - | many | CSAFSLGDRGTDTQYF | TGCAGTGCTTTCTCTTTGGGGGACCGAGGCACAGATACGCAGTATTTT
TRBJ1-5 | TRBV11-1 | - | many | CASSLGRNQPQHF | TGTGCCAGCAGCTTAGGGAGGAATCAGCCCCAGCATTTT